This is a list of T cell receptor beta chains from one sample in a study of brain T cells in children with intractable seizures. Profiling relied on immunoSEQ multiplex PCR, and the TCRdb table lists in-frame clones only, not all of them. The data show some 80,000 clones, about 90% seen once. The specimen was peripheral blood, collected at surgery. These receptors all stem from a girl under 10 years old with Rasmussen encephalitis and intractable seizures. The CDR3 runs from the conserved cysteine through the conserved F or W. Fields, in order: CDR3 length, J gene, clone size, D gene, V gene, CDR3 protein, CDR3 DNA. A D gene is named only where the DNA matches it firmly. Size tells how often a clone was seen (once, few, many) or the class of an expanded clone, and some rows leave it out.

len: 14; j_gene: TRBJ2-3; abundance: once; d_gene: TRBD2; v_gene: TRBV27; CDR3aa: CASSPGGGTDTQYF; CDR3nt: TGTGCCAGCAGTCCCGGGGGGGGCACAGATACGCAGTATTTT
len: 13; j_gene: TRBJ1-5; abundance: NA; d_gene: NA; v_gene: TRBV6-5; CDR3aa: CASSRGVDQPQHF; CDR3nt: TGTGCCAGCAGTAGAGGGGTAGATCAGCCCCAGCATTTT
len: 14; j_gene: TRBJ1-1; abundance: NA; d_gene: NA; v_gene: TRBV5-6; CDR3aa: CASSLARTNTEAFF; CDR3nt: TGTGCCAGCAGCCTGGCCCGGACGAACACTGAAGCTTTCTTT
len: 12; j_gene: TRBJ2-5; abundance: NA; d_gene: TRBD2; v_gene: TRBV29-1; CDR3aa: CSVVSGGETQYF; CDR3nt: TGCAGCGTTGTTAGCGGGGGGGAGACCCAGTACTTC
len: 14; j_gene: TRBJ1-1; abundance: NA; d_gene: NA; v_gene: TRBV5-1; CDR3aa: CASRTSEMNTEAFF; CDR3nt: TGCGCCAGCAGGACCAGCGAAATGAACACTGAAGCTTTCTTT
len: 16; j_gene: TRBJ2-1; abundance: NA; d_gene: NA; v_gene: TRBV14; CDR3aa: CASSQAIAARNNEQFF; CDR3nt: TGTGCCAGCAGCCAAGCTATAGCGGCCCGAAACAATGAGCAGTTCTTC
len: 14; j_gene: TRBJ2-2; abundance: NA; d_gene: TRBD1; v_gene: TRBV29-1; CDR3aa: CSVERDRDTGELFF; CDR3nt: TGCAGCGTTGAACGGGACAGGGATACCGGGGAGCTGTTTTTT
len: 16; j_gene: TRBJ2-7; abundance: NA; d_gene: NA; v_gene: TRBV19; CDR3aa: CASSIDLNRVAHEQYF; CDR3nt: TGTGCCAGTAGTATAGACCTGAACAGGGTAGCTCACGAGCAGTACTTC
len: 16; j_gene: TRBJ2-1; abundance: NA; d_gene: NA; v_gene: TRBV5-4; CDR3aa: CASSLAGAGFYNEQFF; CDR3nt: TGTGCCAGCAGCTTGGCCGGGGCAGGTTTCTACAATGAGCAGTTCTTC
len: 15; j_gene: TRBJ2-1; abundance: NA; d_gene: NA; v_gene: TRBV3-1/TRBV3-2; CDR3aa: CASSQAGAAYNEQFF; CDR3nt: TGTGCCAGCAGCCAAGCGGGGGCCGCCTACAATGAGCAGTTCTTC
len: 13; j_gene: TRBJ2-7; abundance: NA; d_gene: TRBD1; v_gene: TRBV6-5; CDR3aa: CASSYRGPYEQYF; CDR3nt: TGTGCCAGCAGTTACAGGGGGCCCTACGAGCAGTACTTC
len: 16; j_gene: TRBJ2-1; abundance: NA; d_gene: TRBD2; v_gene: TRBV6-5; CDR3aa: CASSYTEKRGFNEQFF; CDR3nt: TGTGCCAGCAGTTACACGGAGAAGCGGGGGTTCAATGAGCAGTTCTTC
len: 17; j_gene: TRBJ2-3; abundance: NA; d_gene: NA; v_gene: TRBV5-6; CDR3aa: CASSSKTSPQTTDTQYF; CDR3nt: TGTGCCAGCAGCTCTAAAACTAGCCCGCAAACCACAGATACGCAGTATTTT
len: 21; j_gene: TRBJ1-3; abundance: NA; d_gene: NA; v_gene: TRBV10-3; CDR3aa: CAISDMVGPPRMGASGNTIYF; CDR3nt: TGTGCCATCAGTGATATGGTTGGACCCCCGCGTATGGGAGCTTCTGGAAACACCATATATTTT
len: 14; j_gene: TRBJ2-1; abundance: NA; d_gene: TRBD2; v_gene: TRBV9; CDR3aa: CASSVGIAGDQQFF; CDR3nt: TGTGCCAGCAGCGTAGGAATAGCGGGAGATCAGCAGTTCTTC
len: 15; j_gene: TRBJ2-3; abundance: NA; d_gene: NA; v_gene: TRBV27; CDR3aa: CASSLAGTSTDTQYF; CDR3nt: TGTGCCAGCAGTTTGGCTGGAACTAGCACAGATACGCAGTATTTT
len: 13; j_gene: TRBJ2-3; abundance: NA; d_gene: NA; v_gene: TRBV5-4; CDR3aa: CASSSGQGDTQYF; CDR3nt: TGTGCCAGCAGCTCAGGGCAAGGAGATACGCAGTATTTT
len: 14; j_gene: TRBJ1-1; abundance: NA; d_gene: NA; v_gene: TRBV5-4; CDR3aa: CASSPPLGRTEAFF; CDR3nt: TGTGCCAGCAGCCCGCCGTTGGGGCGCACTGAAGCTTTCTTT
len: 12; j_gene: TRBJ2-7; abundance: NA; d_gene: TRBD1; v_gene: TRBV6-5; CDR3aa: CASSRQGREQYF; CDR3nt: TGTGCCAGCAGTCGACAGGGTAGAGAGCAGTACTTC
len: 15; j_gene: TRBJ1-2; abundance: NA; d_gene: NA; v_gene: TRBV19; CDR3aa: CASTLGARYNYGYTF; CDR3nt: TGTGCCAGTACCTTGGGGGCCCGCTACAACTATGGCTACACCTTC
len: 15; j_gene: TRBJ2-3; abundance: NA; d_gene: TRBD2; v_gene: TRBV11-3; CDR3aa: CASSFRLAGKDTQYF; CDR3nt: TGTGCCAGCAGCTTTAGACTAGCGGGAAAAGATACGCAGTATTTT
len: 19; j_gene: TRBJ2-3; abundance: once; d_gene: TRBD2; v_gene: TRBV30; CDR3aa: CAWSVGLAGGPTSTDTQYF; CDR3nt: TGTGCCTGGAGTGTGGGACTAGCGGGGGGACCCACTAGCACAGATACGCAGTATTTT
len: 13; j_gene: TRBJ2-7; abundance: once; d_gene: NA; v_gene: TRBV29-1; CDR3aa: CSVEVQTGYEQYF; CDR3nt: TGCAGCGTTGAGGTCCAAACCGGGTACGAGCAGTACTTC
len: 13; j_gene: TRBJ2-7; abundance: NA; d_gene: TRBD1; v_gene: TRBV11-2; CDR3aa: CASSQIQGSEQYF; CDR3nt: TGTGCCAGCAGCCAGATACAGGGGAGCGAGCAGTACTTC
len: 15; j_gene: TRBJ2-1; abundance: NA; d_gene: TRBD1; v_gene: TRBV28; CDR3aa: CASTRYGTGNNEQFF; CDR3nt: TGTGCCAGCACCAGATATGGGACAGGCAACAATGAGCAGTTCTTC
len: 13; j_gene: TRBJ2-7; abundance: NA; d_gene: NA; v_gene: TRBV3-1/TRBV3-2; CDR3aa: CASSQGQVYEQYF; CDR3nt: TGTGCCAGCAGCCAAGGACAGGTCTACGAGCAGTACTTC
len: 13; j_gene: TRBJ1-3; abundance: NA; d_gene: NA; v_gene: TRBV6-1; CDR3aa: CASSPLSGNTIYF; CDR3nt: TGTGCCAGCAGTCCCTTGTCTGGAAACACCATATATTTT
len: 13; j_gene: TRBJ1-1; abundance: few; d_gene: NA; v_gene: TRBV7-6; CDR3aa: CASSSSEDTEAFF; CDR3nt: TGTGCCAGCAGCTCCAGTGAAGACACTGAAGCTTTCTTT
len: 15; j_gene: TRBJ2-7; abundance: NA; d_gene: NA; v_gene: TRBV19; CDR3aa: CASSMGGLAAYEQYF; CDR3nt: TGTGCCAGTAGTATGGGGGGGCTAGCGGCCTACGAGCAGTACTTC
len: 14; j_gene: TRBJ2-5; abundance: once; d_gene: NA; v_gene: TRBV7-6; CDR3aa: CASSLDPVKETQYF; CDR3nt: TGTGCCAGCAGCCTAGACCCAGTCAAGGAGACCCAGTACTTC
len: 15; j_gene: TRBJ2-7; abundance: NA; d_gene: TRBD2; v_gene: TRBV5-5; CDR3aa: CASSPGLAGTYEQYF; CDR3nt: TGTGCCAGCAGCCCTGGACTAGCGGGTACCTACGAGCAGTACTTC
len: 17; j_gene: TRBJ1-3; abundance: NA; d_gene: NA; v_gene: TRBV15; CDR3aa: CATSRDRQHSSGNTIYF; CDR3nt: TGTGCCACCAGCAGAGATCGACAGCACAGCTCTGGAAACACCATATATTTT
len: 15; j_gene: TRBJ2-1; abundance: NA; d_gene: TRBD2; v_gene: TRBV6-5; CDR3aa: CAGGLLAGATNEQFF; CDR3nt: TGTGCCGGGGGCCTACTAGCGGGGGCTACCAATGAGCAGTTCTTC
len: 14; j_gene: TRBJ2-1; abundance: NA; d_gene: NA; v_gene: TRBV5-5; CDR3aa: CASSSGAQYNEQFF; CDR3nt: TGTGCCAGCAGCTCAGGGGCCCAATACAATGAGCAGTTCTTC
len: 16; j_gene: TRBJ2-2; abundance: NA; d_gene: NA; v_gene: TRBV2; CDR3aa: CASSDGGAANTGELFF; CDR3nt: TGTGCCAGCAGTGATGGGGGGGCTGCGAACACCGGGGAGCTGTTTTTT
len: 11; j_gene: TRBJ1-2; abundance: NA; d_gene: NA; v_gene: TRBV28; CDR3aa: CASLRGRGYTF; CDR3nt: TGTGCCAGCTTAAGGGGCCGTGGCTACACCTTC
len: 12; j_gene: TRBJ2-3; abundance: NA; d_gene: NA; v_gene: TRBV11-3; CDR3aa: CASSLVSDTQYF; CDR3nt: TGTGCCAGCAGCTTAGTATCAGATACGCAGTATTTT
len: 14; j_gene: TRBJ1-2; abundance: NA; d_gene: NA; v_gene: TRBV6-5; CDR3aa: CASRQGPREEGYTF; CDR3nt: TGTGCCAGCAGACAGGGTCCCCGGGAGGAAGGCTACACCTTC
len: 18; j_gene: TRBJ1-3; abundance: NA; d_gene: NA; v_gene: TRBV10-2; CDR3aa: CASSEPYWGINGGNTIYF; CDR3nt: TGCGCCAGCAGTGAACCGTACTGGGGGATCAACGGAGGAAACACCATATATTTT
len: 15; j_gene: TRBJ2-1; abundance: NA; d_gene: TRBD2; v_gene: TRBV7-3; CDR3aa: CASSPEGLAGSEQFF; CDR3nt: TGTGCCAGCAGCCCCGAGGGACTAGCGGGGAGTGAGCAGTTCTTC
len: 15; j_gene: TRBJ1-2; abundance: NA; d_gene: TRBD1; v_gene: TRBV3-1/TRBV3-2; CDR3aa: CASSQAGQINYGYTF; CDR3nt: TGTGCCAGCAGCCAAGCGGGACAGATTAACTATGGCTACACCTTC
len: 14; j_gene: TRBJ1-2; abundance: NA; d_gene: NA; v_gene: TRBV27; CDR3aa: CASSASTISYGYTF; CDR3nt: TGTGCCAGCAGTGCTTCCACTATTAGTTATGGCTACACCTTC
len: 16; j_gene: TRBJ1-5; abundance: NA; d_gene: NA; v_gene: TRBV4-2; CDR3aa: CASSLFGGFSNQPQHF; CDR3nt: TGTGCCAGCAGCCTGTTCGGGGGCTTTAGCAATCAGCCCCAGCATTTT
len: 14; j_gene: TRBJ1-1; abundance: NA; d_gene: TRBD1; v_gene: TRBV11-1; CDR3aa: CASSLSGGWTEAFF; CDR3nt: TGTGCCAGCAGCTTATCAGGGGGCTGGACTGAAGCTTTCTTT
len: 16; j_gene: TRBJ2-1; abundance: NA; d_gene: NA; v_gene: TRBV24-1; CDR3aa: CATSDLSGSSYNEQFF; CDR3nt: TGTGCCACCAGTGATTTAAGCGGAAGCTCCTACAATGAGCAGTTCTTC
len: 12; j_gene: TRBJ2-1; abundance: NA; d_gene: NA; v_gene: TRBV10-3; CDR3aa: CAISKGGDEQFF; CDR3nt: TGTGCCATCAGTAAGGGGGGAGATGAGCAGTTCTTC
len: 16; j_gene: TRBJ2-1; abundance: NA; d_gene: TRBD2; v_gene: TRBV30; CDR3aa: CAWSSGLAGGIHEQFF; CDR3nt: TGTGCCTGGAGTTCGGGACTAGCGGGGGGAATCCATGAGCAGTTCTTC
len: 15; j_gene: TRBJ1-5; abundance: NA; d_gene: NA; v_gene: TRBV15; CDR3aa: CATSRRMGYNQPQHF; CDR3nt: TGTGCCACCAGCAGAAGGATGGGTTACAATCAGCCCCAGCATTTT
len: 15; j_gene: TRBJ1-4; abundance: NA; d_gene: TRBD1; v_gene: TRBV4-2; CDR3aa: CASSQGGQLNEKLFF; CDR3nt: TGTGCCAGCAGCCAGGGGGGACAGCTTAATGAAAAACTGTTTTTT
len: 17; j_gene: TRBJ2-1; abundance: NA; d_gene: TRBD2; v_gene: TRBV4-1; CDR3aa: CASSLTAGTSSYNEQFF; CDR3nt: TGCGCCAGCAGCCTTACAGCCGGGACTAGCTCCTACAATGAGCAGTTCTTC